These 24 T cell receptor beta chains originate from one sample sequenced in a study of identifying expanded T cells in peripheral blood. The table came from immunoSEQ multiplex PCR; TCRdb's copy has only in-frame clones and leaves some out. Of over 65,000 clones detected, about 90% appear once; the ten largest clones hold roughly 7.7%. Sequences were obtained from blood. All receptors derive from a person aged 18 to 70 in good health.

The chain is built from TRBV5-1 and TRBJ1-6; 7 bases are a match to TRBD1. The CDR3 has 15 residues. The trim removed 0 bases at V and 10 bases at J, leaving 7 bases unmatched. CDR1 and CDR2 (germline): SGHRS, YFSETQ. CDR3: CASSLAAGGRSPLHF. The CDR3 DNA reads as TGCGCCAGCAGCTTGGCCGCAGGGGGACGATCACCCCTCCACTTT.

The chain carries TRBV11-2 and TRBJ2-7, with 9 bases aligning to TRBD1. Germline CDR1 SGHAT, CDR2 FQNNGV. This CDR3 is built from 15 residues. Losses at the gene ends were 5 bases for V and 0 bases for J; bases not matched to a gene: 5. The DNA of the CDR3 is TGTGCCAGCAGCATTAACAGGGGGCACTCCTACGAGCAGTACTTC. This translates into CASSINRGHSYEQYF.

V is TRBV10-1 and J is TRBJ2-2; TRBD1 matches at 9 bases. Germline V gene data show CDR1 as WNHNN and CDR2 as SYGVQD (reference sequence). Losses at the gene ends were 6 bases for V and 6 bases for J; bases not matched to a gene: 5. The CDR3 has 14 amino acids. The chain's CDR3 is CASRRDRASGELFF. The CDR3 region has the DNA TGCGCCAGCAGACGGGACAGGGCCTCCGGGGAGCTGTTTTTT.

This chain joins TRBV30 and TRBJ2-7, with 8 bases identical to TRBD2. The CDR3 spans 17 residues. From germline, CDR1 is GTSNPN and CDR2 SVGIG (reference sequence). V was clipped by 0 bases and J by 2 bases; unmatched bases: 12. CDR3 bases: TGTGCCTGGAGTGTACTAATCCAGCGGGGGAAGACCTACGAGCAGTACTTC. It translates to CAWSVLIQRGKTYEQYF.

This clone was seen once. The V gene is TRBV5-1, the J gene TRBJ1-2, with D unclear. Germline CDR1 is SGHRS and CDR2 is YFSETQ. V was clipped by 2 bases and J by 4 bases, with 12 bases between them. This CDR3 contains 14 residues. CDR3 bases: TGCGCCAGCAGCTTTGGAGATGAGGGCTATGGCTACACCTTC. Translating it yields CASSFGDEGYGYTF.

The chain joins TRBV11-2 to TRBJ1-3, with D possibly TRBD1 on 5 matching bases. Germline assignment: CDR1 SGHAT and CDR2 FQNNGV. There are 16 residues in the CDR3. V was trimmed by 0 bases and J by 3 bases, leaving 12 bases between them. The CDR3 is CASSLDRAGNGNTIYF. The CDR3 DNA reads as TGTGCCAGCAGCTTAGATCGGGCAGGGAATGGAAACACCATATATTTT.

The chain employs TRBV5-6 and TRBJ1-6; D perhaps matches TRBD1 (5 bases). The germline gives CDR1 SGHDT, CDR2 YYEEEE. The CDR3 consists of 13 residues. V lost 0 bases, J lost 10 bases, and 8 bases lay in between. CDR3 loop: CASSLAGGSPLHF. The CDR3 DNA reads as TGTGCCAGCAGCTTGGCCGGGGGATCACCCCTCCACTTT.

The chain uses TRBV5-1 and TRBJ2-5; possibly TRBD2 for D (6 bases). Germline V gene lookup returns CDR1 SGHRS and CDR2 YFSETQ. This CDR3 comprises 13 residues. Trimming pared 4 bases from V and 2 bases from J, leaving 9 bases between. The CDR3 coding sequence is TGCGCCAGCAGCGCGGGGTTTCAAGAGACCCAGTACTTC. As protein: CASSAGFQETQYF.

The sample holds one count of this clone. This rearrangement joins TRBV7-9 to TRBJ2-5; D remains unclear. The V end was cut by 2 bases, the J end by 4 bases, with 5 bases between. The CDR3 contains 12 residues. CDR1 and CDR2 (germline): SEHNR, FQNEAQ (reference sequence). Here the CDR3 reads CASSLKGETQYF. As DNA, the CDR3 is TGTGCCAGCAGCTTAAAGGGAGAGACCCAGTACTTC.

The chain carries TRBV30 and TRBJ1-3; the D gene is possibly TRBD1 (5 bases). The length of the CDR3 is 14 residues. CDR1 and CDR2 (germline): GTSNPN, SVGIG (reference sequence). The V and J ends lost 0 bases and 4 bases respectively, with 10 bases between them. The DNA of the CDR3 is TGTGCCTGGAGTGTAGGGGCGGAAGGAAACACCATATATTTT. This encodes CAWSVGAEGNTIYF.

The CDR3 nucleotides are TGCGCCAGCAGCTTTAGCCTAAGGGGACAGGGGGAAAATGAAAAACTGTTTTTT. Residues: CASSFSLRGQGENEKLFF. This rearrangement joins TRBV5-1 to TRBJ1-4; 11 bases agree with TRBD1. The ends lost 2 bases at V and 5 bases at J; junction bases unmatched: 11. The CDR3 runs to 18 residues. CDR1 and CDR2 from the germline V gene are SGHRS and YFSETQ.

CDR3 region: CASSGFTGGHQPQHF. CDR3 DNA sequence: TGTGCCAGCAGTGGATTTACAGGGGGCCATCAGCCCCAGCATTTT. The chain recombines TRBV2 with TRBJ1-5; 9 bases align to TRBD1. Germline trimming cut 4 bases from V and 5 bases from J; bases unmatched to any gene: 6. This CDR3 is 15 amino acids long. Germline V CDR1 and CDR2: SNHLY, FYNNEI.

The chain combines TRBV18 with TRBJ2-7; 7 nucleotides line up with TRBD2. Germline CDR1 reads KGHSH; CDR2 reads LQKENI. The V and J ends lost 4 bases and 3 bases, in that order; junction bases with no gene match: 9. The CDR3 runs to 15 residues. CDR3 nucleotide sequence: TGTGCCAGCTCACGACCTTGGAGCGGGAACTACGAGCAGTACTTC. Residues: CASSRPWSGNYEQYF.

The rearrangement uses TRBV19 and TRBJ2-3; D unresolved. This CDR3 is built from 13 residues. Trimming cost V 5 bases and J 4 bases, with 10 bases left between them. The V gene's germline CDR1 is LNHDA and CDR2 SQIVND (reference sequence). The CDR3 DNA reads as TGTGCCAGTAGTCCCACACTATCAGATACGCAGTATTTT. Residues: CASSPTLSDTQYF.

The V and J genes are TRBV4-1 and TRBJ1-4; 9 bases agree with TRBD1. CDR3 length: 14 residues. V was pared by 7 bases and J by 7 bases, with 7 bases of the junction left unmatched. The germline V gene encodes CDR1 MGHRA and CDR2 YSYEKL. The CDR3 DNA is TGCGCCAGCATGTCCCCGGGACAGGGTGAAAAACTGTTTTTT. Translation gives CASMSPGQGEKLFF.

The V call is TRBV5-1, the J call TRBJ2-5; perhaps TRBD1 as D (5 bases). CDR3 length equals 13 residues. V lost 1 base, J lost 3 bases, and 7 bases lay in between. Germline CDR1 and CDR2: SGHRS and YFSETQ. This CDR3 reads CASSLSREETQYF. The CDR3 bases are TGCGCCAGCAGCTTGTCCAGGGAAGAGACCCAGTACTTC.

CDR3 sequence reads: CASSPVGVPNTEAFF. CDR3 DNA sequence: TGTGCCAGCAGCCCGGTGGGGGTTCCGAACACTGAAGCTTTCTTT. The genes are TRBV5-4 and TRBJ1-1; D is possibly TRBD1 (5 bases). From germline, CDR1 is SGHNT and CDR2 YYREEE (reference sequence). This CDR3 region has 15 residues. Trimming took 4 bases from V and 1 from J, leaving 14 bases between them.

The chain carries TRBV7-9 and TRBJ1-1; possibly TRBD1 for D (5 bases). CDR1 and CDR2 (germline): SEHNR, FQNEAQ (reference sequence). Between the trimmed V and J ends, which lost 5 bases and 1 base, there was a span of 11 bases. This CDR3 has 14 amino acids. CDR3 nucleotides: TGTGCCAGCAGCATACAGGCTGAGAACACTGAAGCTTTCTTT. It is translated as CASSIQAENTEAFF.

V usage is TRBV27 and J usage is TRBJ1-2, with a tentative D call TRBD1 (6 bases). From germline, CDR1 is MNHEY and CDR2 SMNVEV (reference sequence). This CDR3 contains 15 residues. V was cut by 5 bases and J by 1 base, with 14 bases left in between. The CDR3 bases are TGTGCCAGCAGTCCCGTTGGACAGCTTAACTATGGCTACACCTTC. This gives the protein CASSPVGQLNYGYTF.

The genes are TRBV2 and TRBJ2-3; D is ambiguous. V was pared by 10 bases and J by 2 bases, with 16 bases between. Germline-derived CDR1 and CDR2 are SNHLY and FYNNEI. The CDR3 runs to 14 residues. The CDR3 protein is CANPGGLLTDTQYF. The CDR3 nucleotides read TGTGCCAACCCTGGTGGGTTACTCACAGATACGCAGTATTTT.

DNA for the CDR3: TGCGCCAGCTCCGATACAGGGCGGGACACCGGGGAGCTGTTTTTT. Translating gives CASSDTGRDTGELFF. The V and J genes are TRBV5-1 and TRBJ2-2, with D perhaps TRBD1 (6 bases). This CDR3 region has 15 residues. Germline-derived CDR1 and CDR2 are SGHRS and YFSETQ. Trimming cost V 7 bases and J 3 bases, with 16 bases left between them.

The chain combines TRBV9 with TRBJ2-1; D unresolved. The V gene lost 4 bases and the J gene lost 2 bases, with 7 bases spanning the gap. Germline assignment: CDR1 SGDLS and CDR2 YYNGEE. This CDR3 has 13 residues. CDR3: CASSPHTYNEQFF. CDR3 sequence (DNA): TGTGCCAGCAGCCCCCACACCTACAATGAGCAGTTCTTC. Full variable domain (remainder filled in from reference TRBV9 and TRBJ2-1): DSGVTQTPKHLITATGQRVTLRCSPRSGDLSVYWYQQSLDQGLQFLIQYYNGEERAKGNILERFSAQQFPDLHSELNLSSLELGDSALYFCASSPHTYNEQFFGPGTRLTVL.

This clone was counted a few times. This chain links TRBV2 with TRBJ2-3, with 9 bases matching TRBD2. Trimming at V came to 9 bases and at J to 0 bases, leaving 7 bases not matched to a gene. Germline V CDR1 and CDR2: SNHLY, FYNNEI. CDR3 length: 15 residues. The DNA for the CDR3 is TGTGCCAGATCCCCCGGGACTAGCAGCACAGATACGCAGTATTTT. Translating it yields CARSPGTSSTDTQYF.

The chain couples TRBV12-5 to TRBJ2-5; D is unresolved. V gave up 4 bases and J gave up 5 bases, with 23 bases separating them. CDR1 is LGHNT, CDR2 FRNRAP, per germline. The CDR3 is 17 amino acids. CDR3 sequence: CASGSVGVGIEAETQYF. CDR3 in DNA: TGTGCTAGTGGTTCCGTCGGCGTAGGGATCGAAGCTGAGACCCAGTACTTC.